The rows below give T cell receptor beta chains drawn from one sample of a study of blood T cell repertoires in COVID-19. Libraries were prepared by immunoSEQ multiplex PCR; TCRdb keeps only in-frame clonotypes and omits some of them. Of a few hundred thousand clones listed, just over 85% are singletons. Sequencing was performed on PBMCs or T cells enriched from blood (not recorded which). Source of these receptors: a woman aged 18 to 35 who had recovered from COVID-19. CDR3s include the opening cysteine and the closing phenylalanine or tryptophan. A D gene is named only where the DNA matches it firmly. Clone size is not always given. Where it is, it says once, few, many or a class for expanded clones.

d_call clone_size j_call v_call cdr3_aa cdr3_nt
- - TRBJ1-1 TRBV27 CASSLRVLAFF TGTGCCAGCAGTTTACGGGTGCTCGCTTTCTTT
- - TRBJ2-2 TRBV18 CASSPLGDPNTGELFF TGTGCCAGCTCACCCTTGGGCGACCCGAACACCGGGGAGCTGTTTTTT
- - TRBJ2-5 TRBV7-2 CACGVSETQYF TGTGCCTGCGGGGTGTCAGAGACCCAGTACTTC
- once TRBJ1-2 TRBV4-1 CASSQDAQGGVYGYTF TGCGCCAGCAGCCAAGATGCACAGGGAGGGGTCTATGGCTACACCTTC
TRBD1 once TRBJ2-1 TRBV29-1 CSVEGTGDYNEQFF TGCAGCGTTGAAGGGACAGGGGACTACAATGAGCAGTTCTTC
- - TRBJ2-7 TRBV4-2 CASSPPATYEQYF TGTGCCAGCAGCCCACCCGCGACCTACGAGCAGTACTTC
TRBD1 - TRBJ1-6 TRBV6-2/TRBV6-3 CASSYGGTAHSPLHF TGTGCCAGCAGTTACGGTGGGACAGCCCACTCACCCCTCCACTTT
- - TRBJ1-2 TRBV12-3/TRBV12-4 CASSFNPFYGYTF TGTGCCAGCAGTTTTAATCCTTTCTATGGCTACACCTTC
- - TRBJ2-6 TRBV9 CASSVGAEANVLTF TGTGCCAGCAGCGTAGGGGCCGAGGCCAACGTCCTGACTTTC
TRBD2 - TRBJ2-1 TRBV27 CASSPGLAGSIYNEQFF TGTGCCAGCAGTCCGGGACTAGCGGGATCGATTTACAATGAGCAGTTCTTC
- once TRBJ1-2 TRBV5-1 CASSPGAGSNYGYTF TGCGCCAGCAGCCCAGGGGCAGGGAGTAACTATGGCTACACCTTC
TRBD2 - TRBJ2-1 TRBV5-1 CASSLVAGVSYNEQFF TGCGCCAGCAGCTTGGTAGCGGGAGTTTCCTACAATGAGCAGTTCTTC
TRBD1 - TRBJ1-2 TRBV24-1 CATSDGQDNYGYTF TGTGCCACCAGTGACGGACAGGACAACTATGGCTACACCTTC
TRBD1 - TRBJ1-2 TRBV14 CASSPRTGGIGYTF TGTGCCAGCAGCCCCAGGACAGGGGGGATTGGCTACACCTTC
TRBD1 - TRBJ1-2 TRBV2 CASSGTGEYGYTF TGTGCCAGCAGTGGAACAGGGGAATATGGCTACACCTTC
- - TRBJ1-2 TRBV28 CASLSGGEANYGYTF TGTGCCAGCCTCTCTGGGGGGGAAGCTAACTATGGCTACACCTTC
- - TRBJ1-1 TRBV11-2 CASSQQVGGTEAFF TGTGCCAGCAGCCAACAGGTAGGGGGAACTGAAGCTTTCTTT
- - TRBJ1-2 TRBV9 CASSSEGRPPNYGYTF TGTGCCAGCAGCTCAGAAGGCAGGCCCCCTAACTATGGCTACACCTTC
- - TRBJ1-1 TRBV3-1/TRBV3-2 CASSQAQGSRTEAFF TGTGCCAGCAGCCAAGCGCAGGGATCCCGGACTGAAGCTTTCTTT
TRBD1 - TRBJ2-7 TRBV15 CATSREGGDSHEQYF TGTGCCACCAGCAGAGAAGGGGGCGATTCCCACGAGCAGTACTTC
- - TRBJ1-2 TRBV29-1 CSVENRIDYGYTF TGCAGCGTTGAAAACAGAATAGACTATGGCTACACCTTC
- many TRBJ2-7 TRBV21-1 CASSKGSAGHSYEQYF TGTGCCAGCAGCAAAGGATCTGCAGGGCACTCCTACGAGCAGTACTTC
- - TRBJ2-7 TRBV18 CASSPTGSSYEQYF TGTGCCAGCTCCCCTACCGGTTCAAGCTACGAGCAGTACTTC
TRBD2 - TRBJ2-1 TRBV6-1 CASSDSAGAYNEQFF TGTGCCAGCAGTGATTCAGCGGGAGCGTACAATGAGCAGTTCTTC
TRBD1 - TRBJ1-2 TRBV2 CASRDRGARGYTF TGTGCCAGCAGAGACAGGGGGGCAAGAGGCTACACCTTC
- once TRBJ1-2 TRBV7-9 CASSSPDIGYGYTF TGTGCCAGCAGCTCCCCGGACATTGGCTATGGCTACACCTTC
- - TRBJ1-5 TRBV5-1 CASSLLPQGPNQPQHF TGCGCCAGCAGCTTGCTCCCTCAGGGCCCAAATCAGCCCCAGCATTTT
TRBD2 - TRBJ2-7 TRBV7-9 CASSLGGGGYEQYF TGTGCCAGCAGCTTAGGGGGCGGGGGCTACGAGCAGTACTTC
TRBD1 few TRBJ2-7 TRBV2 CASKDRGFKTIYEQYF TGTGCCAGCAAGGACAGGGGTTTTAAAACGATCTACGAGCAGTACTTC
TRBD1 - TRBJ1-5 TRBV7-9 CASSHDRGKQPQHF TGTGCCAGCAGCCACGACAGGGGGAAGCAGCCCCAGCATTTT
TRBD2 - TRBJ2-5 TRBV10-2 CASSPWAASGVQETQYF TGCGCCAGCAGTCCATGGGCTGCCAGCGGGGTACAAGAGACCCAGTACTTC
- - TRBJ2-4 TRBV28 CASSLQGLSLPRLAKNIQYF TGTGCCAGCAGTTTACAGGGTCTCTCCCTTCCTCGACTAGCCAAAAACATTCAGTACTTC
- - TRBJ1-2 TRBV9 CASSVYGEGRGTF TGTGCCAGCAGCGTATACGGGGAGGGTCGTGGGACCTTC
- - TRBJ2-7 TRBV19 CASKPERGHYEQYF TGTGCCAGTAAACCCGAGCGGGGACACTACGAGCAGTACTTC
TRBD1 - TRBJ1-2 TRBV7-3 CASRKRERGQGAEGYTF TGTGCCAGCAGAAAAAGGGAGAGGGGACAGGGGGCGGAAGGCTACACCTTC
- - TRBJ2-7 TRBV7-8 CASSLVTPPRAYEQYF TGTGCCAGCAGCTTAGTGACACCCCCAAGAGCCTACGAGCAGTACTTC
- - TRBJ2-2 TRBV27 CASSFTLRTGELFF TGTGCCAGCAGTTTCACGCTGAGAACCGGGGAGCTGTTTTTT
TRBD1 - TRBJ1-5 TRBV7-9 CASSWDRGQPQHF TGTGCCAGCAGCTGGGACAGGGGCCAGCCCCAGCATTTT
TRBD1 - TRBJ1-5 TRBV5-3 CARSLGQGEAIQPQHF TGTGCCAGAAGCTTGGGACAGGGAGAGGCAATTCAGCCCCAGCATTTT
- - TRBJ2-3 TRBV7-3 CASSSGGDVNTQYF TGTGCCAGCAGCTCCGGCGGGGACGTAAATACGCAGTATTTT
- once TRBJ1-6 TRBV30 CAWRDINNSPLHF TGTGCCTGGCGGGACATTAATAATTCACCCCTCCACTTT
TRBD1 - TRBJ1-2 TRBV2 CASSPTTGTGVKGYTF TGTGCCAGCAGCCCAACCACCGGGACAGGGGTTAAAGGCTACACCTTC
- - TRBJ1-2 TRBV27 CASSHDRSGAWGYTF TGTGCCAGCAGCCACGACAGGTCCGGTGCTTGGGGCTACACCTTC
TRBD1 few TRBJ2-5 TRBV9 CASSVGQGAGETQYF TGTGCCAGCAGCGTCGGGCAGGGGGCAGGAGAGACCCAGTACTTC
TRBD1 - TRBJ2-7 TRBV28 CASRDRRYGEQYF TGTGCCAGCAGGGACAGGAGGTATGGCGAGCAGTACTTC
TRBD2 - TRBJ2-1 TRBV4-1 CASSHGLAGGPLHEQFF TGCGCCAGCAGCCATGGACTAGCGGGGGGGCCTTTACATGAGCAGTTCTTC
- - TRBJ1-5 TRBV6-5 CASRFQGGGQPQHF TGTGCCAGCAGGTTTCAAGGGGGGGGCCAGCCCCAGCATTTT
- - TRBJ1-2 TRBV24-1 CATSDYGGGYTF TGTGCCACCAGTGATTACGGAGGGGGCTACACCTTC